Each of the 15 T cell receptor beta chains below was sequenced from the same sample in a study of cytomegalovirus exposure and HLA in healthy donors. It was with 60 Vbeta and 13 Jbeta primers that the PCR ran. Libraries were prepared by immunoSEQ multiplex PCR; TCRdb keeps only in-frame clonotypes and omits some of them. Of roughly 180,000 clones listed, approximately 84% were seen once; the top ten hold 1%. The sample comprised PBMCs. The origin of the receptors is a man aged 30 to 45 in good health and CMV-seronegative.

The rearrangement links TRBV7-8 to TRBJ2-5, with 7 bases identical to TRBD2. The CDR3 contains 15 residues. Germline trimming cut 1 base from V and 1 base from J; bases unmatched to any gene: 3. The germline V gene has CDR1 SGHVS and CDR2 FQNEAQ. Written as DNA, the CDR3 is TGTGCCAGCAGCTTAGGTCGGGGGGTCCAAGAGACCCAGTACTTC. It translates to CASSLGRGVQETQYF.

This clone was counted only a few times. The rearrangement uses TRBV21-1 and TRBJ2-7; the listed D gene, TRBD1, was not tested against the DNA. TRBV21-1 is a pseudogene locus. CDR3 length: 14 amino acids. The CDR3 sequence is CASSNAGQGNEQYF. CDR3 coding DNA: TGTGCCAGCAGCAATGCGGGACAGGGGAACGAGCAGTACTTC.

The chain links TRBV30 to TRBJ1-1; D is unresolved. Trimming removed 0 bases at V and 7 bases at J, with 6 bases between. Germline assignment: CDR1 GTSNPN and CDR2 SVGIG (reference sequence). The CDR3 spans 11 residues. CDR3 residues: CAWSVLSEAFF. CDR3 sequence (DNA): TGTGCCTGGAGTGTACTGAGTGAAGCTTTCTTT.

The V and J genes are TRBV6-4 and TRBJ2-1; TRBD1 matches at 7 bases. V shed 0 bases, J shed 14 bases, and the junction held 10 bases outside the gene matches. Germline values: CDR1 MRHNA, CDR2 SNTAGT. The CDR3 is made up of 14 amino acids. CDR3 bases: TGTGCCAGCAGTGACTCTAACAGGGGTACTAGGAAGTTCTTC. Translating gives CASSDSNRGTRKFF.

V gene TRBV4-1 combines with J gene TRBJ1-3; possible D gene TRBD1, 6 bases. This CDR3 contains 17 residues. Germline V CDR1 and CDR2: MGHRA, YSYEKL. V was clipped by 5 bases and J by 0 bases, with 17 bases between them. In DNA, the CDR3 is TGCGCCAGCAGCTTTAGGACAGACTCCTTCTCTGGAAACACCATATATTTT. Its translation: CASSFRTDSFSGNTIYF.

The chain employs TRBV25-1 and TRBJ1-4; TRBD1 matches at 10 bases. The J segment lost 5 bases and the V segment lost 6 bases, leaving 6 bases of the junction unmatched. The germline V gene encodes CDR1 MGHDK and CDR2 SYGVNS. The CDR3 has 15 residues. This chain's CDR3 is CASRGTGQGNEKLFF. The CDR3 DNA follows: TGTGCCAGCAGAGGCACGGGACAGGGGAATGAAAAACTGTTTTTT.

J is TRBJ2-3 and V is TRBV13, with TRBD2 matching over 8 bases. CDR3 length: 17 amino acids. Germline assignment: CDR1 PRHDT and CDR2 FYEKMQ (reference sequence). V was pared by 0 bases and J by 5 bases, with 10 bases of the junction left unmatched. The CDR3: CASSLGLGAGVGDTQYF. In DNA, the CDR3 is TGTGCCAGCAGCTTAGGCCTGGGAGCGGGAGTTGGAGATACGCAGTATTTT.

In its sample, this clone was seen a few times. The chain carries TRBV10-1 and TRBJ2-7, with 10 bases lining up with TRBD2. This CDR3 region has 15 residues. The trim removed 2 bases at V and 6 bases at J, leaving 7 bases unmatched. The germline gives CDR1 WNHNN, CDR2 SYGVQD (reference sequence). The CDR3 sequence is CASSERASGRFEQYF. The CDR3 region has the DNA TGCGCCAGCAGTGAGAGGGCTAGCGGGAGATTCGAGCAGTACTTC.

The chain recombines TRBV5-1 with TRBJ2-7; D may be TRBD1 (6 bases). The V end lost 1 base, the J end lost 0 bases, and 8 bases lay between the germline ends. CDR1 is SGHRS, CDR2 YFSETQ, per germline. There are 14 residues in the CDR3. DNA of the CDR3: TGCGCCAGCAGCTTGTGGGACACCTCCTACGAGCAGTACTTC. Encoded protein: CASSLWDTSYEQYF. Filled out from reference TRBV5-1 and TRBJ2-7, the complete variable domain reads KAGVTQTPRYLIKTRGQQVTLSCSPISGHRSVSWYQQTPGQGLQFLFEYFSETQRNKGNFPGRFSGRQFSNSRSEMNVSTLELGDSALYLCASSLWDTSYEQYFGPGTRLTVT.

CDR3 sequence (DNA): TGTGCCAGCAGGACTAGCGGGAGTGATGAGCAGTTCTTC. Protein: CASRTSGSDEQFF. The chain is built from TRBV9 and TRBJ2-1, with 12 nucleotides matching TRBD2. The junction had 2 bases not matched to a gene; V was cut back by 5 bases and J by 8 bases. The CDR3 sequence is 13 residues long. From germline, CDR1 is SGDLS and CDR2 YYNGEE.

In nucleotides, the CDR3 is TGTGCCAGAAGCGGAGCTAGCGGACATTACAATGAGCAGTTCTTC. Protein sequence: CARSGASGHYNEQFF. V is TRBV5-3 and J is TRBJ2-1; 7 bases line up with TRBD2. TRBV5-3 belongs to the ORF category, with a function that is uncertain. The CDR3 covers 15 residues. The V and J ends lost 4 bases and 4 bases, in that order; junction bases with no gene match: 8.

The chain employs TRBV6-1 and TRBJ1-1, with TRBD1 as a possible D gene (5 bases). Germline values: CDR1 MNHNS, CDR2 SASEGT. The CDR3 loop spans 15 amino acids. Trimming pared 2 bases from V and 4 bases from J, leaving 14 bases between. CDR3 DNA: TGTGCCAGCAGTGAACAGGGTCCGGGTGTCACTGAAGCTTTCTTT. Amino acid sequence: CASSEQGPGVTEAFF.

A note on this clone: This CDR3 is also generated by other DNA sequences in the sample. The J gene is TRBJ1-1, the V gene TRBV6-5; 7 bases fit TRBD1. CDR3 length: 15 residues. V was clipped by 0 bases and J by 5 bases; unmatched bases: 6. Germline lookup yields CDR1 MNHEY and CDR2 SVGAGI. This CDR3 is CASSYSRQGGTEAFF. CDR3 DNA sequence: TGTGCCAGCAGTTACTCTAGGCAGGGGGGAACTGAAGCTTTCTTT.

This clone was counted once. V is TRBV13 and J is TRBJ2-7, with D possibly TRBD1 on 7 matching bases. Trimming cost V 1 base and J 3 bases, with 13 bases left between them. CDR3 length: 15 amino acids. Germline loops: CDR1 PRHDT, CDR2 FYEKMQ (reference sequence). For the CDR3, the DNA is TGTGCCAGCAGCTTAGTATCCCAGGGGGGCTACGAGCAGTACTTC. It specifies CASSLVSQGGYEQYF.

The chain has TRBV15 and TRBJ1-2; D remains ambiguous. The CDR3 is made up of 13 amino acids. In germline, CDR1 is LNHNV, CDR2 YYDKDF (reference sequence). V lost 5 bases, J lost 4 bases, and 11 bases lay in between. The CDR3 DNA follows: TGTGCCACCAGCCAGTGGAGTCTCTATGGCTACACCTTC. Encoded protein: CATSQWSLYGYTF. Full variable domain (outside the CDR3, taken from reference TRBV15 and TRBJ1-2): DAMVIQNPRYQVTQFGKPVTLSCSQTLNHNVMYWYQQKSSQAPKLLFHYYDKDFNNEADTPDNFQSRRPNTSFCFLDIRSPGLGDTAMYLCATSQWSLYGYTFGSGTRLTVV.